This TCR beta chain was captured in a study of T cells after yellow fever vaccination. This clonotype has ten or more counts. A single record per CDR3 protein comes from TCRdb applying MiXCR to the 5' RACE reads. Of over 100,000 distinct CDR3 sequences listed, under 9% are singletons. Germline V CDR1 and CDR2: MDHEN, SYDVKM. Trimming shortened V by 4 bases and J by 5 bases, and 14 bases separated the two germline ends. There are 14 residues in the CDR3. This specimen consisted of CD8+ T cells sorted from PBMCs, obtained 45 days after the yellow fever booster vaccination. The receptor comes from a man aged 25 to 40 who received the YFV17D yellow fever vaccine. The chain combines TRBV28 with TRBJ2-5; D perhaps matches TRBD1 (6 bases). As DNA, the CDR3 is TGTGCCAGCAGTTCAAACAGGGAAGGGGAGACCCAGTACTTC. Its translation is CASSSNREGETQYF. Filled out from reference TRBV28 and TRBJ2-5, the complete variable domain reads DVKVTQSSRYLVKRTGEKVFLECVQDMDHENMFWYRQDPGLGLRLIYFSYDVKMKEKGDIPEGYSVSREKKERFSLILESASTNQTSMYLCASSSNREGETQYFGPGTRLLVL.